This TCR beta chain was recorded in a study of CD8 T cells in Susac syndrome. This CDR3 has 14 residues. Between the trimmed V and J ends, which lost 0 bases and 3 bases, there was a span of 8 bases. In germline, CDR1 is MNHEY, CDR2 SVGAGI. This clonotype has a handful of counts. As controls, healthy donors matched for age and sex were used. It was negative isolation that provided the CD8+ and CD4+ T cells, whereas TEMRA cells were enriched by FACS. When the RNA was reverse transcribed, random hexamers were used with an input of roughly 0.45 to 1 ug. The amplification used immunoSEQ multiplex PCR on TCR beta CDR3; it spanned 54 Vbeta and 13 Jbeta. MiXCR, run by TCRdb on the immunoSEQ multiplex PCR reads, gives a single entry per CDR3 protein. The table has some 60,000 distinct CDR3 sequences, just over 90% seen once; the top ten hold nearly 0.2%.

The sequenced sample was CD8+ T cells from PBMCs. This sequence originates from a human donor in good health. This sequence joins TRBV6-5 and TRBJ1-2; D remains unclear. The CDR3 coding sequence is TGTGCCAGCAGTTACTCGGAAGGCGACTATGGCTACACCTTC. Its translation: CASSYSEGDYGYTF.